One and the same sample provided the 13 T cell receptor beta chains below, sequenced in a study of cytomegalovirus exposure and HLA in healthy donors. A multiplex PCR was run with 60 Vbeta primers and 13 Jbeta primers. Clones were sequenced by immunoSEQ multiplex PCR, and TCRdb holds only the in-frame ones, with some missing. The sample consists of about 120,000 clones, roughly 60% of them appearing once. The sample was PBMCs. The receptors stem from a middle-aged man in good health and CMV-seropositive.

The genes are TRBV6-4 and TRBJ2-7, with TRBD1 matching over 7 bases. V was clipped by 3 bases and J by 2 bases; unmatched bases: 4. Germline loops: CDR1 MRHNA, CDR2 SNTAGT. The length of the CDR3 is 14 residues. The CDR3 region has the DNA TGTGCCAGCAGTGAGAGACAGGGACCCTACGAGCAGTACTTC. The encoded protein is CASSERQGPYEQYF.

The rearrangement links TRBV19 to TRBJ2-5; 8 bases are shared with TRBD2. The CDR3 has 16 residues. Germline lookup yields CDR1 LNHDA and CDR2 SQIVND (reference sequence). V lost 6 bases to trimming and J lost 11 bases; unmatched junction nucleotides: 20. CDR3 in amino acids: CASRVGAASGSEEQYF. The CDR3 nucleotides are TGTGCCAGTAGGGTGGGAGCGGCCAGCGGGAGCGAAGAGCAGTACTTC. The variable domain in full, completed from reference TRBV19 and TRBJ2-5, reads DGGITQSPKYLFRKEGQNVTLSCEQNLNHDAMYWYRQDPGQGLRLIYYSQIVNDFQKGDIAEGYSVSREKKESFPLTVTSAQKNPTAFYLCASRVGAASGSEEQYFGPGTRLLVL.

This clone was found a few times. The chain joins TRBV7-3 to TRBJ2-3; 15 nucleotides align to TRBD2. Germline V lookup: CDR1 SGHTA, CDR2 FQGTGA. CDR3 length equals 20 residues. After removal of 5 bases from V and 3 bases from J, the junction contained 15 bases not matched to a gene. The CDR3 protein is CASSPSGGLAGGIGTDTQYF. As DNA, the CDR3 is TGTGCCAGCAGCCCTAGCGGGGGACTAGCGGGGGGTATTGGAACAGATACGCAGTATTTT.

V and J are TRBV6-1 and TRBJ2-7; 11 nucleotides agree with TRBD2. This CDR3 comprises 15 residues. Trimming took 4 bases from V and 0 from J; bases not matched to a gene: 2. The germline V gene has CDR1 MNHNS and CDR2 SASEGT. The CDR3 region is CASSAGTSGSYEQYF. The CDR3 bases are TGTGCCAGCAGTGCCGGGACTAGCGGCTCCTACGAGCAGTACTTC.

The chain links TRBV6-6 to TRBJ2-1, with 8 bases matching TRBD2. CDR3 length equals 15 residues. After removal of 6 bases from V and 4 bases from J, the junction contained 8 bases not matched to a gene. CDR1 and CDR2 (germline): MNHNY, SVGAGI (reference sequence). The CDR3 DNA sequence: TGTGCCAGCAGCGATCCGGGACTAGTTTACAATGAGCAGTTCTTC. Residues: CASSDPGLVYNEQFF.

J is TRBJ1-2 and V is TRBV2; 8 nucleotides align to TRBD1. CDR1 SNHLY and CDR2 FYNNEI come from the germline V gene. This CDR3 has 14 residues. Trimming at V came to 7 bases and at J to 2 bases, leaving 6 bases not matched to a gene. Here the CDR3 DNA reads TGTGCCAGCAACACCCAGGGGGCCAACTATGGCTACACCTTC. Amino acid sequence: CASNTQGANYGYTF.

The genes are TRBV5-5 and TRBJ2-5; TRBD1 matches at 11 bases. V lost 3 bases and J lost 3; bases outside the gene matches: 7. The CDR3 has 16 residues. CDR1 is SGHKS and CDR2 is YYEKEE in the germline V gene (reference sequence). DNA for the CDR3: TGTGCCAGCAGCTACCCCGCGGGACAGGGGGAAGAGACCCAGTACTTC. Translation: CASSYPAGQGEETQYF.

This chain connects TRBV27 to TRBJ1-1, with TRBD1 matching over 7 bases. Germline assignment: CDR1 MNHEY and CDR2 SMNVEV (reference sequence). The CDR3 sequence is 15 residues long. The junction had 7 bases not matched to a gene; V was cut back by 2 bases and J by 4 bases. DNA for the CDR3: TGTGCCAGCAGTTTACTGACAGGGTTGTTCACTGAAGCTTTCTTT. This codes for CASSLLTGLFTEAFF.

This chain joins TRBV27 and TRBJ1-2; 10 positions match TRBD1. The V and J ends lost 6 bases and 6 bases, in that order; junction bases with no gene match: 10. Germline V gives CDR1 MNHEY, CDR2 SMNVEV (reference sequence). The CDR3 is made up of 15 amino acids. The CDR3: CASRLGGTGVHGYTF. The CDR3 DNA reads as TGTGCCAGCAGACTTGGGGGGACAGGGGTGCATGGCTACACCTTC.

The CDR3 sequence is CSGTQGAQGNEQFF. Here the CDR3 DNA reads TGCAGCGGGACACAGGGGGCGCAGGGCAATGAGCAGTTCTTC. The V and J genes are TRBV29-1 and TRBJ2-1; 9 bases fit TRBD1. CDR1 and CDR2 (germline): SQVTM, ANQGSEA. V gave up 7 bases and J gave up 6 bases; unmatched junction bases: 10. This CDR3 region has 14 residues.

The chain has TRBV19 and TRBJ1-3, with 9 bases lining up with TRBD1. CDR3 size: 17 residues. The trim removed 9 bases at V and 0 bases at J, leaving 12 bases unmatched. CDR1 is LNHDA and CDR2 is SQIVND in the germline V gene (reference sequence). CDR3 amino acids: CASRDRASPISGNTIYF. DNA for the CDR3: TGTGCCAGCCGGGACAGGGCCTCCCCGATCTCTGGAAACACCATATATTTT.

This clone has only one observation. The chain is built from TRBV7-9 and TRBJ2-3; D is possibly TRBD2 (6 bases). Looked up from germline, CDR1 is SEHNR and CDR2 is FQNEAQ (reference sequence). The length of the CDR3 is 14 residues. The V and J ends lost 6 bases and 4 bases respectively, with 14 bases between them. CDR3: CASRLLAAADTQYF. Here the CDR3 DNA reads TGTGCCAGCAGATTACTAGCTGCGGCAGATACGCAGTATTTT.

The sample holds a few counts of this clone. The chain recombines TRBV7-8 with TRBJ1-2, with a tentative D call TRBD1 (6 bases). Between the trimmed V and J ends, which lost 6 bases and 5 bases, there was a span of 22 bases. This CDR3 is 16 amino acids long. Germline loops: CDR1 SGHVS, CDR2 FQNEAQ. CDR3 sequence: CASRREGGSSGYGYTF. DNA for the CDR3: TGTGCCAGCAGGAGGGAGGGGGGCAGTAGTGGTTATGGCTACACCTTC.